One and the same sample provided the 5 T cell receptor beta chains below, sequenced in a study of cytomegalovirus exposure and HLA in healthy donors. Generated by immunoSEQ multiplex PCR, the TCRdb table keeps only in-frame clones and is missing some. The data show approximately 150,000 clones, about 88% seen once. Sequencing used PBMCs. The receptors were gathered from a man younger than 35 in good health and CMV-seropositive.

The CDR3 coding sequence is TGCGCCAGCATGCCACTAAGGTGGGACAGTTGTAGCAATCAGCCCCAGCATTTT. Its protein is CASMPLRWDSCSNQPQHF. The V gene is TRBV10-1, the J gene TRBJ1-5; 7 bases are a match to TRBD1. The CDR3 consists of 18 residues. Trimming took 7 bases from V and 0 from J; bases not matched to a gene: 15. From germline, CDR1 is WNHNN and CDR2 SYGVQD (reference sequence).

This rearrangement joins TRBV7-2 to TRBJ2-2, with D perhaps matching TRBD1 (6 bases). CDR3 length: 14 residues. V was pared by 6 bases and J by 1 base, with 9 bases between. The germline CDR1 and CDR2 sequences are SGHTA and FQGNSA. The CDR3: CASRATGNTGELFF. The CDR3 DNA is TGTGCCAGCAGGGCGACAGGGAACACCGGGGAGCTGTTTTTT.

The chain combines TRBV7-9 with TRBJ2-3, with D unclear. CDR1 and CDR2 from the germline V gene are SEHNR and FQNEAQ (reference sequence). The CDR3 has 15 residues. Deletions cut 7 bases from V and 2 bases from J, with 16 bases between. The CDR3: CASIPRRLDTDTQYF. DNA of the CDR3: TGTGCCAGCATCCCCCGGCGGTTGGACACAGATACGCAGTATTTT.

This clone appeared a single time. The chain links TRBV6-1 to TRBJ2-2; the D is unclear. Germline-derived CDR1 and CDR2 are MNHNS and SASEGT. The CDR3 loop spans 13 amino acids. V was pared by 2 bases and J by 6 bases, with 7 bases between. CDR3 sequence: CASSETVAGELFF. In DNA form, the CDR3 reads TGTGCCAGCAGTGAAACGGTCGCCGGGGAGCTGTTTTTT.

This chain links TRBV19 with TRBJ1-2; a weak D match, TRBD1 (5 bases). V shed 10 bases and J shed 8 bases, with 17 bases lying between them. This CDR3 comprises 12 residues. The germline V gene encodes CDR1 LNHDA and CDR2 SQIVND (reference sequence). The CDR3 DNA is TGTGCCACCAGGGCAGGGCGCTTGGGCTACACCTTC. Translated: CATRAGRLGYTF.